The 3 T cell receptor beta chains reported below all come from one sample, sequenced in a study of CD8+ T cells in alopecia areata. Stated treatment: oral pan-JAK inhibitor, 5-10 mg twice daily. TCR sequencing used cDNA made by reverse transcription of extracted RNA. Assay: immunoSEQ multiplex PCR; the TCRdb copy retains only in-frame clones and omits some. The sample carries about 200,000 clones, roughly 64% recorded once. The sample was CD4+ T cells sorted from blood, taken at week 24, from a patient treated with tofacitinib. The source of these receptors is a human donor with alopecia areata.

In this sample, this clone turned up a few times. The chain recombines TRBV2 with TRBJ1-4; D is unclear. Trimming stripped 7 bases from V and 6 bases from J, with 9 bases between. CDR1 is SNHLY, CDR2 FYNNEI, per germline. This CDR3 has 12 residues. CDR3 sequence: CASTGEDEKLFF. CDR3 in DNA: TGTGCCAGCACCGGGGAAGATGAAAAACTGTTTTTT.

In regard to this clone: The same CDR3 arises from other DNA sequences in this sample as well. The chain couples TRBV9 to TRBJ1-2; D may be TRBD1 (5 bases). Germline V gene data show CDR1 as SGDLS and CDR2 as YYNGEE. Deletions cut 0 bases from V and 2 bases from J, with 8 bases between. The CDR3 loop spans 14 amino acids. CDR3 protein: CASSVATGNYGYTF. The CDR3 bases are TGTGCCAGCAGCGTAGCTACAGGAAACTATGGCTACACCTTC.

This clone was seen only a few times. The V gene is TRBV5-1, the J gene TRBJ1-1; 7 bases line up with TRBD1. V shed 0 bases, J shed 2 bases, and the junction held 7 bases outside the gene matches. The germline V gene encodes CDR1 SGHRS and CDR2 YFSETQ. This CDR3 contains 16 residues. The chain's CDR3 is CASSLDPGGGNTEAFF. The CDR3 DNA reads as TGCGCCAGCAGCTTGGATCCAGGGGGTGGCAACACTGAAGCTTTCTTT.